These T cell receptor beta chains were read from a single sample in a study of T cell repertoires in cytomegalovirus infection. Their cognate antigens are unknown. TCRdb re-called the reads through MiXCR, storing one row per CDR3 protein. The sample lists 680,000 or so distinct CDR3 sequences, approximately 33% seen once, with around a sixth in the top ten. Sequences were derived from cultured PBMCs, sampled from culture after CMV antigen stimulation. The source of these receptors is a human donor in good health (CMV status not recorded). Some clones in this sample may be carry-over from other donors' samples. Both conserved end residues are part of each CDR3. Each record gives: J gene, clone size, CDR3 length, D gene, V gene, CDR3 DNA, CDR3 protein. D genes are given only for firm matches. Clone sizes are given selectively: once, few, many, or a class where the clone is expanded.

j_gene: TRBJ1-4
abundance: many
len: 15
d_gene: .
v_gene: TRBV7-9
CDR3nt: TGTGCCAGCAGCGGCCAGATGGCGACTAATGAAAAACTGTTTTTT
CDR3aa: CASSGQMATNEKLFF

j_gene: TRBJ1-6
abundance: few
len: 15
d_gene: .
v_gene: TRBV4-1
CDR3nt: TGCGCCAGCAGCCAAGTGGCCGGGCTTGGTTCACCCCTCCACTTT
CDR3aa: CASSQVAGLGSPLHF

j_gene: TRBJ2-1
abundance: .
len: 16
d_gene: .
v_gene: TRBV29-1
CDR3nt: TGCAGCGTTGAAGGGGCAAAGAGGTCGACCTACAATGAGCAGTTCTTC
CDR3aa: CSVEGAKRSTYNEQFF

j_gene: TRBJ2-3
abundance: .
len: 13
d_gene: .
v_gene: TRBV7-8
CDR3nt: TGTGCCAGCAGCATCGGGAACACAGATACGCAGTATTTT
CDR3aa: CASSIGNTDTQYF

j_gene: TRBJ1-2
abundance: .
len: 11
d_gene: .
v_gene: TRBV28
CDR3nt: TGTGCCAGCAGTGGGTCAAGCGGCTACACCTTC
CDR3aa: CASSGSSGYTF

j_gene: TRBJ1-4
abundance: .
len: 14
d_gene: .
v_gene: TRBV11-2
CDR3nt: TGTGCCAGCAGCTTAGAGTGGGCTAATGAAAAACTGTTTTTT
CDR3aa: CASSLEWANEKLFF

j_gene: TRBJ2-3
abundance: .
len: 15
d_gene: TRBD2
v_gene: TRBV6-1
CDR3nt: TGTGCCAGCCCCTTACCGGGACTAGCAACAGATACGCAGTATTTT
CDR3aa: CASPLPGLATDTQYF

j_gene: TRBJ2-1
abundance: few
len: 17
d_gene: .
v_gene: TRBV28
CDR3nt: TGTGCCAGCATCCCCTCTCCGGGACACCTTTGGCACAATGAGCAGTTCTTC
CDR3aa: CASIPSPGHLWHNEQFF

j_gene: TRBJ2-1
abundance: few
len: 16
d_gene: TRBD2
v_gene: TRBV9
CDR3nt: TGTGCCAGCAGCCGTAATCTGGCGGGAGGGGGCAATGAGCAGTTCTTC
CDR3aa: CASSRNLAGGGNEQFF

j_gene: TRBJ2-3
abundance: .
len: 16
d_gene: TRBD1
v_gene: TRBV7-9
CDR3nt: TGTGCCAGCAGCTTAACAGGGGAAGCTAGCACAGATACGCAGTATTTT
CDR3aa: CASSLTGEASTDTQYF

j_gene: TRBJ2-7
abundance: few
len: 15
d_gene: TRBD2
v_gene: TRBV6-5
CDR3nt: TGTGCCAGCAGGGCCGCGGCGGGAGAGCCCTACGAGCAGTACTTC
CDR3aa: CASRAAAGEPYEQYF

j_gene: TRBJ2-1
abundance: .
len: 17
d_gene: TRBD2
v_gene: TRBV7-8
CDR3nt: TGTGCCAGCAGCTTAGGGACTAGCGGGCCCTCCTACAATGAGCAGTTCTTC
CDR3aa: CASSLGTSGPSYNEQFF

j_gene: TRBJ2-1
abundance: .
len: 20
d_gene: TRBD2
v_gene: TRBV7-4
CDR3nt: TGTGCCAGCAGCACCCCCGGACAGCTTTGGGACGGGAGGGCCGCGGGTGAGCAGTTCTTC
CDR3aa: CASSTPGQLWDGRAAGEQFF

j_gene: TRBJ2-7
abundance: .
len: 13
d_gene: .
v_gene: TRBV6-1
CDR3nt: TGTGCCAGCAGTGGCGGAGCGGGCGCCAAGCAGTACTTC
CDR3aa: CASSGGAGAKQYF

j_gene: TRBJ2-5
abundance: .
len: 15
d_gene: .
v_gene: TRBV11-2
CDR3nt: TGTGCCAGCAGCATAACATCGGGACTTGTAAAGACCCAGTACTTC
CDR3aa: CASSITSGLVKTQYF

j_gene: TRBJ2-5
abundance: .
len: 17
d_gene: .
v_gene: TRBV18
CDR3nt: TGTGCCAGCTCACCCCCGGGACACCATGTAGTTGAGGAGACCCAGTACTTC
CDR3aa: CASSPPGHHVVEETQYF

j_gene: TRBJ1-1
abundance: .
len: 15
d_gene: .
v_gene: TRBV7-2
CDR3nt: TGTGCCAGCAGTCGAGGGGGGGCATCGATCACTGAAGCTTTCTTT
CDR3aa: CASSRGGASITEAFF

j_gene: TRBJ1-1
abundance: few
len: 12
d_gene: .
v_gene: TRBV7-2
CDR3nt: TGTGCCAGCAGCTTCCAGGGGACTGAAGCTTTCTTT
CDR3aa: CASSFQGTEAFF

j_gene: TRBJ2-1
abundance: few
len: 15
d_gene: TRBD2
v_gene: TRBV7-6
CDR3nt: TGTGCCAGCAGCCCCGGGGGGGTTGGCGTATATGAGCAGTTCTTC
CDR3aa: CASSPGGVGVYEQFF

j_gene: TRBJ1-1
abundance: .
len: 17
d_gene: .
v_gene: TRBV6-1
CDR3nt: TGTGCCAGCAGTAGGGGACACAGCACCCGATGGGGCACTGAAGCTTTCTTT
CDR3aa: CASSRGHSTRWGTEAFF

j_gene: TRBJ1-6
abundance: many
len: 13
d_gene: .
v_gene: TRBV7-6
CDR3nt: TGTGCCAGCAGCTTAGAACGAGGATCACCCCTCCACTTT
CDR3aa: CASSLERGSPLHF

j_gene: TRBJ2-7
abundance: many
len: 18
d_gene: TRBD1
v_gene: TRBV7-9
CDR3nt: TGTGCCAGCAGTAGTGGACAGGGGGCCCCGCGCTCCCCCTACGAGCAGTACTTC
CDR3aa: CASSSGQGAPRSPYEQYF

j_gene: TRBJ2-3
abundance: .
len: 16
d_gene: TRBD2
v_gene: TRBV20-1
CDR3nt: TGCAGTGCTAGAGACGTGACTAGCGGATTCACAGATACGCAGTATTTT
CDR3aa: CSARDVTSGFTDTQYF

j_gene: TRBJ2-5
abundance: many
len: 15
d_gene: TRBD2
v_gene: TRBV7-2
CDR3nt: TGTGCCAGCAGCTTCGCAAGCGGGGTTCAAGAGACCCAGTACTTC
CDR3aa: CASSFASGVQETQYF

j_gene: TRBJ1-2
abundance: .
len: 16
d_gene: .
v_gene: TRBV4-2
CDR3nt: TGTGCCAGCAGCCCCCAATCTCGTGGGACTAACTATGGCTACACCTTC
CDR3aa: CASSPQSRGTNYGYTF

j_gene: TRBJ1-4
abundance: .
len: 16
d_gene: .
v_gene: TRBV5-6
CDR3nt: TGTGCCAGCAGCTTGGGACTGGGGGCAACTAATGAAAAACTGTTTTTT
CDR3aa: CASSLGLGATNEKLFF

j_gene: TRBJ2-3
abundance: few
len: 14
d_gene: TRBD2
v_gene: TRBV9
CDR3nt: TGTGCCAGCACGGAGGCGGGAGTAACAGATACGCAGTATTTT
CDR3aa: CASTEAGVTDTQYF